These T cell receptor beta chains were read from a single sample in a study of blood T cell repertoires in COVID-19. Sequencing was performed with immunoSEQ multiplex PCR; in TCRdb, only in-frame clones are kept and a portion is missing. The top ten hold roughly 1.8% of the sample, which has 200,000 to 250,000 clones, about 80% seen once. The sequencing sample was made of PBMCs or T cells enriched from blood (not recorded which). All receptors come from a man aged 55 to 70 who had recovered from COVID-19. The CDR3 runs from the conserved cysteine through the conserved F or W. A D gene is named only where the DNA matches it firmly.

v_gene	d_gene	len	j_gene	CDR3aa
TRBV11-3	.	17	TRBJ1-1	CASSTGPGHSMNTEAFF
TRBV7-2	TRBD1	14	TRBJ2-5	CASSLGTGWETQYF
TRBV6-5	TRBD1	14	TRBJ1-1	CASRRDRLNTEAFF
TRBV5-1	TRBD2	16	TRBJ2-2	CASRPLTSGDTGELFF
TRBV29-1	TRBD1	16	TRBJ1-1	CSVCVRDREANTEAFF
TRBV19	TRBD1	15	TRBJ1-1	CASSTWDSMNTEAFF
TRBV11-3	.	15	TRBJ2-3	CASSRPDISTDTQYF
TRBV10-3	.	13	TRBJ2-1	CAISELSPGEQFF
TRBV18	.	13	TRBJ1-2	CASSQGQGSGYTF
TRBV6-6	.	14	TRBJ1-5	CASREGSSNQPQHF
TRBV19	TRBD1	13	TRBJ1-1	CASSSTGDTEAFF
TRBV7-8	.	16	TRBJ1-5	CASSLEEGYRNRPQHF
TRBV6-5	TRBD1	15	TRBJ1-6	CASSAGTGGNSPLHF
TRBV10-3	TRBD1	15	TRBJ1-2	CAIGTGVKSDYGYTF
TRBV7-3	TRBD2	19	TRBJ2-5	CASSLGPPRGGLKQETQYF
TRBV7-2	TRBD1	16	TRBJ1-2	CASSPRDRGRFGGYTF
TRBV5-6	.	14	TRBJ1-1	CASSPTGVDTEAFF
TRBV20-1	TRBD2	19	TRBJ2-5	CSASTYGTSGGAGLETQYF
TRBV5-5	TRBD1	15	TRBJ1-2	CASSWGHLRGSGYTF
TRBV3-1/TRBV3-2	.	14	TRBJ1-1	CASSQESKNTEAFF